This T cell receptor (beta chain) was observed in a study of PD-1 blockade in classical Hodgkin lymphoma. Stated time point: cycle 4 day 1 (C4D1), after six to seven weeks of nivolumab. Each patient experienced a relapse that followed autologous stem cell transplantation, and brentuximab vedotin exposure varied. The table came from immunoSEQ multiplex PCR; TCRdb's copy has only in-frame clones and leaves some out. The table records 20,000 to 25,000 clones, approximately 77% of them present only once. This clone was counted between two and nine times. The starting material was peripheral blood mononuclear cells (PBMCs), obtained before the fourth cycle of nivolumab. The sequence was obtained from a human donor with classical Hodgkin lymphoma.

The CDR3 reads CASRTGGNYNSPLHF. Here the CDR3 DNA reads TGTGCCAGCAGAACAGGGGGCAATTATAATTCACCCCTCCACTTT. The J gene is TRBJ1-6, the V gene TRBV27, with 9 nucleotides matching TRBD1. Germline lookup yields CDR1 MNHEY and CDR2 SMNVEV (reference sequence). This CDR3 comprises 15 residues. J lost 4 bases, V lost 6 bases, and 4 bases had no gene match.